Below, one T cell receptor beta chain is given with its context. The target of this receptor is not known. Within one base of it there is no much larger clone, and no base qualities were kept. TCRbeta CDR3 regions were amplified from genomic DNA by means of the immunoSEQ Assay, a bias-controlled multiplex PCR. Under the source paper's analysis protocol: Nucleated cell counts per sample were estimated from amplification of reference gene primers within the assay. To quantify the absolute abundance of each unique TCRbeta CDR3 rearrangement, sequence reads were collapsed and filtered. For each sample, productive Simpson clonality was calculated by taking the square root of Simpson's diversity index across productive rearrangements. Imported from immuneACCESS, the table was reduced by TCRdb to in-frame sequences with V and J called. These copies leave out some clones; in studies compared against another copy, an unresolved V gene accounts for under half, and the cause of the remainder is not known. Clone size and the V and J calls come from that table; the DNA yielded D and trimming. The sample table shows about 82,000 clones, and 80% are seen once. Around 12% of the sample is in the top ten clones.

This sample was included in a study of blood T cell repertoires in COVID-19 (dated by TCRdb to 2018 to 2021). At the level of the whole study: Collaborator samples came from the United States, Italy and Spain and covered acute and convalescent phases of COVID-19. The prospective study material was composed of cDNA or gDNA derived from T cells, B-cell-depleted T cells, or PBMCs. The dataset comprised deeply sampled blood TCRbeta repertoires from subjects exposed to, actively infected with, or recovered from COVID-19. A freely available public database, intended as a resource for researchers studying the immune response to SARS-CoV-2, is where the repertoires were released. Samples came from the ongoing ImmuneRACE study (first 160 participants) plus 1,254 subjects from 6 global collaborators. Nearly every sample came with metadata listing a de-identified subject ID, COVID-19 status, age in years and sex. Where available, HLA class I and class II types were obtained from metadata supplied by the sample provider rather than from assay-based typing. Paper-wide results and their limitations: Clinical and demographic metadata were provided uncurated, with the amount varying by source and participant.

At the junction V is shortened by 5 bases and J by 3 bases, with 8 bases in between. From a lookup of the germline V gene, CDR1 and CDR2 are MDHEN and SYDVKM. Its CDR3 holds 12 amino acids, cysteine through phenylalanine. Solely the CDR3 DNA is kept, with 36 bases framed from the first base. The collaborating institutions used their own protocols to collect whole blood in K2EDTA tubes. For TCRbeta analysis, collaborators shipped samples as frozen whole blood, isolated PBMCs, or DNA extracted from either of those sample types. The specimen sequenced was peripheral blood. The TCR comes from a woman aged 40 to 50 with active or convalescent COVID-19. The sequence links TRBV28 to TRBJ2-7, with the D segment identity uncertain. The CDR3 has the sequence CASSMTSYEQYF. The sequence in DNA is TGTGCCAGCAGTATGACAAGCTACGAGCAGTACTTC.